This TCR beta chain stems from a study of response to subunit inactivated influenza vaccine. Each CDR3 protein is one row after TCRdb ran MiXCR on the RT-PCR reads. The sample contains about 830,000 distinct CDR3 sequences, about a fifth of which appear only once. Ten or more counts support this clonotype. Trimming left V 2 bases short and J 2 bases short, with 13 bases between. The CDR3 spans 15 residues. Germline V CDR1 and CDR2: SGHKS, YYEKEE (reference sequence). V is TRBV5-5 and J is TRBJ1-2; D gene unclear. This TCR was sampled from a man in his fifties or sixties who received an inactivated influenza vaccine. Sequencing was performed on PBMCs from blood, taken more than 4 days after vaccination. In DNA form, the CDR3 reads TGTGCCAGCAGCTTCGTTTACAGCGAAAACTATGGCTACACCTTC. Translating it yields CASSFVYSENYGYTF.